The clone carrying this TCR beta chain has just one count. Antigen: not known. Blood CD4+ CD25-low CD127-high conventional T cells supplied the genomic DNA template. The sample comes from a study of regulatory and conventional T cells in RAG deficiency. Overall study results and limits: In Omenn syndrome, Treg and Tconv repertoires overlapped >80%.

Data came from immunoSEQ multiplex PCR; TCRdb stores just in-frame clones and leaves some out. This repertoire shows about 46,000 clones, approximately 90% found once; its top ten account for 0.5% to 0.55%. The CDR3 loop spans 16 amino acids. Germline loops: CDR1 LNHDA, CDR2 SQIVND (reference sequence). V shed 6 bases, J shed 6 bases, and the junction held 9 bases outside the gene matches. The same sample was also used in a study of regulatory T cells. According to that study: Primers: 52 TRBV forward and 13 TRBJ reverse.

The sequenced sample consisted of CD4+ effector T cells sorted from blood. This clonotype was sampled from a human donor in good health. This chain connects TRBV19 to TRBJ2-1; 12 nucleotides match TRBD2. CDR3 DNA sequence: TGTGCCAGTAGGCCGACCATGACTAGCGGGAGCAATGAGCAGTTCTTC. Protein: CASRPTMTSGSNEQFF.